These T cell receptor beta chains were read from a single sample in a study of Graves' ophthalmopathy and Graves' hyperthyroidism. TCRdb independently ran MiXCR on the multiplex PCR reads; one entry per CDR3 protein. The sample shows more than 1,000,000 distinct CDR3 sequences, roughly 35% of them seen only once. Input material: peripheral blood or thyroid tissue (not recorded which). Receptors were obtained from an adult man with Graves' hyperthyroidism. Each CDR3 is given with its conserved first and last residue. A D gene is named only where the DNA matches it firmly. Only part of the rows carry a size: once, few, many, or a class if the clone is expanded.

j_call,d_call,clone_size,v_call,cdr3_length,cdr3_nt,cdr3_aa
TRBJ2-7,TRBD2,few,TRBV7-8,13,TGTGCCCAACGAGGCGGCGGGAGCTACGAGCAGTACTTC,CAQRGGGSYEQYF
TRBJ1-1,NA,few,TRBV10-2,13,TGTGCCAGCAACAGGGCGCGGAACACTGAAGCTTTCTTT,CASNRARNTEAFF
TRBJ1-1,NA,NA,TRBV3-1,14,TGTGCCAGCAGCCATAGGGGATCGGGCACTGAAACTTTCTTT,CASSHRGSGTETFF
TRBJ1-1,NA,NA,TRBV15,16,TGTGCCGCCAGCAGACGAAATGGCGCAGGGCGGACTGAAGCTTTCTTT,CAASRRNGAGRTEAFF
TRBJ1-1,TRBD1,many,TRBV4-2,16,TGTGCCAGCAGCCAAGATTTTGGGACAGTGAACACTGAAGCTTTCTTT,CASSQDFGTVNTEAFF
TRBJ1-1,NA,NA,TRBV4-1,16,TGCGCCCGCAGCCAAGATCAGGGCGCTTTGAACACTGAAGCTTTCTTT,CARSQDQGALNTEAFF
TRBJ1-2,TRBD1,few,TRBV12-3/TRBV12-4,12,TGTGCCAGCAGTTCGAGGGGGCTTGGCTACACCTTC,CASSSRGLGYTF
TRBJ2-5,TRBD2,NA,TRBV10-3,12,TGTGCCACCCGAGGACTAGAGGGGACCCAGTACTTC,CATRGLEGTQYF
TRBJ1-2,TRBD1,many,TRBV4-1,13,TGCGCCAGCAGCGGGAAGGGGGCGCATGGCTACACCTTC,CASSGKGAHGYTF
TRBJ1-6,NA,many,TRBV13,16,TGTGCCAGCAGCTCGAGGACGGGAGGGTATAATTCACCCCTCCACTTT,CASSSRTGGYNSPLHF
TRBJ2-1,NA,NA,TRBV9,13,TGTGCCAGCAGCGGGCAGGGTCTCGCTGAGCAGTTCTTC,CASSGQGLAEQFF
TRBJ1-6,NA,many,TRBV20-1,13,TGCAGTGCTAGCCCAGGACCTAATTCACCCCTCCACTTT,CSASPGPNSPLHF
TRBJ2-7,TRBD2,few,TRBV2,18,TGTGCCAGCATCTCAGACCCCAATCTAGCGGGAAGCTCCTACGAGCAGTACTTC,CASISDPNLAGSSYEQYF
TRBJ1-1,NA,few,TRBV29-1,11,TGCAGCGTGAGAGACATCGTTGAAGCTTTCTTT,CSVRDIVEAFF
TRBJ2-5,TRBD2,NA,TRBV10-3,15,TGTGCCATCAGCGGCGGGGGGTTACCGACAGAGACCCAGTACTTC,CAISGGGLPTETQYF
TRBJ1-5,NA,NA,TRBV2,13,TGTGCCAGCAGTTTAATCGGACATCAGCCCCAGCATTTT,CASSLIGHQPQHF
TRBJ1-5,NA,NA,TRBV28,15,TGTGCCAGCGTATGGGAGCGCAGACTAAATCAGCCCCAGCATTTT,CASVWERRLNQPQHF
TRBJ2-2,NA,NA,TRBV20-1,13,TGCAGTGCTTACGGTTATGGGGACGGGGAGCTGTTTTTT,CSAYGYGDGELFF
TRBJ1-2,TRBD1,few,TRBV30,13,TGTGCCTGGAGTTCGAGACAGGGGTATGGCTACACCTTC,CAWSSRQGYGYTF
TRBJ1-3,NA,few,TRBV4-3,16,TGCGCCAGCAGCCAAGAGACGCACATCTCTGGAAACACCATATATTTT,CASSQETHISGNTIYF
TRBJ1-2,NA,many,TRBV2,14,TGTGCCACCTTGACCCCGGGGAAAGAGCGGGGCTACACCTTC,CATLTPGKERGYTF
TRBJ2-5,NA,few,TRBV11-2,17,TGTGCCAGCAGCTTAAGAGGAACGGGGGAGATCCAAGAGACCCAGTACTTC,CASSLRGTGEIQETQYF
TRBJ1-2,NA,NA,TRBV7-2,15,TGTGCCAGCAGCTTACCAGGACTAGCAACCTATGGCTACACCTTC,CASSLPGLATYGYTF
TRBJ1-5,NA,many,TRBV15,15,TGTGCCACCAGCAGAGGACCGGGGCCCAATCAGCCCCAGCATTTT,CATSRGPGPNQPQHF